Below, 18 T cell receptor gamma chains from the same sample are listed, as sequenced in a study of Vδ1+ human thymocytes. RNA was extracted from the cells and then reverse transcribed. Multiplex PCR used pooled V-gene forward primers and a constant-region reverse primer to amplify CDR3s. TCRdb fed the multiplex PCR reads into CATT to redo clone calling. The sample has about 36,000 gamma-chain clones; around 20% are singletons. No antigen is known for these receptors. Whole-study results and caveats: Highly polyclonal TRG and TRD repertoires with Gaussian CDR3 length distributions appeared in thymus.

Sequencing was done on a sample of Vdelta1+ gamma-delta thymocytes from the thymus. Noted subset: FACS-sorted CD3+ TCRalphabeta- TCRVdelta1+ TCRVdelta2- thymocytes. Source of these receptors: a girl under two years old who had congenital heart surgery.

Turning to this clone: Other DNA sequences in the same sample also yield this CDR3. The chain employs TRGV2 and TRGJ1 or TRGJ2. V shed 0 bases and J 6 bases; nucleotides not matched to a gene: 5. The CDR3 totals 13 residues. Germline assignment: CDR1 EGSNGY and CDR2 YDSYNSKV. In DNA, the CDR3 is TGTGCCACCTGGGACGGGCCCCCTTATAAGAAACTCTTT. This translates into CATWDGPPYKKLF.

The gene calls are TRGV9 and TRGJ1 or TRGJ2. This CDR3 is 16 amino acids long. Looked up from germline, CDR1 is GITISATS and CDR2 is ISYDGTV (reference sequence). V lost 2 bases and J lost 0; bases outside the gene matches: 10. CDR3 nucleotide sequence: TGTGCCTTGTGGGAGGATACCTCTAGGAATTATTATAAGAAACTCTTT. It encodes CALWEDTSRNYYKKLF.

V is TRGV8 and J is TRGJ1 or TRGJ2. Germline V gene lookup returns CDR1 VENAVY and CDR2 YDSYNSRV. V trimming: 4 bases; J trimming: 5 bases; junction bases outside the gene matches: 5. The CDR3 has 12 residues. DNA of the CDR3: TGTGCCACCTGGGAACCGAATTATAAGAAACTCTTT. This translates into CATWEPNYKKLF.

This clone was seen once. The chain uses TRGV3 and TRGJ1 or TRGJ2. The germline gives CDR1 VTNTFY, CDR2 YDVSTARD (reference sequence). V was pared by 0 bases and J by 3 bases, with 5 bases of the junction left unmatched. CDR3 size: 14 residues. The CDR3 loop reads CATWDRDSYYKKLF. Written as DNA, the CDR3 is TGTGCCACCTGGGACAGGGATTCTTATTATAAGAAACTCTTT.

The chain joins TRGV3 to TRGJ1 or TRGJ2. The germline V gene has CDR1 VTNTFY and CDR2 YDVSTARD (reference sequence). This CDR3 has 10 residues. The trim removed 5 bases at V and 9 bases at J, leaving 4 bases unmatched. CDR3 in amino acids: CATWVRKKLF. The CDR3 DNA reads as TGTGCCACCTGGGTCCGTAAGAAACTCTTT.

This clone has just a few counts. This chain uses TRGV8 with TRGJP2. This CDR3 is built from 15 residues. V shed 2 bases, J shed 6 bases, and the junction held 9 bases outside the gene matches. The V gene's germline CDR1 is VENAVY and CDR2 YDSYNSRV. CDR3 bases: TGTGCCACCTGGGATACTCCAGGCGGTGATTGGATCAAGACGTTT. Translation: CATWDTPGGDWIKTF.

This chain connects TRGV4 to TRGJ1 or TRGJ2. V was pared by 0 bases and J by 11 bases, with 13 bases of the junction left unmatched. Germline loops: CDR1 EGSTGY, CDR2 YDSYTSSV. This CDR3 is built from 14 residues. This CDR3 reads CATWDGLIHREKLF. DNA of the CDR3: TGTGCCACCTGGGATGGGCTTATTCACAGGGAGAAACTCTTT.

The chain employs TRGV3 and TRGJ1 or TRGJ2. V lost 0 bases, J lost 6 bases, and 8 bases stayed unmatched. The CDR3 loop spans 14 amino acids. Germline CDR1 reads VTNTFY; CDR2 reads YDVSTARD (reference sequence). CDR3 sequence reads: CATWDRLAVYKKLF. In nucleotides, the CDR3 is TGTGCCACCTGGGACAGGCTGGCGGTTTATAAGAAACTCTTT.

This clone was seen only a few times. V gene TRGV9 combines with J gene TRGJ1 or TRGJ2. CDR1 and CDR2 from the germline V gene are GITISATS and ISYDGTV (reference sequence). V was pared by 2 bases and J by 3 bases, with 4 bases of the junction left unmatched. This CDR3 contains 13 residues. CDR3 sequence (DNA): TGTGCCTTGTGGGAGGGATTTTATTATAAGAAACTCTTT. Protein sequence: CALWEGFYYKKLF.

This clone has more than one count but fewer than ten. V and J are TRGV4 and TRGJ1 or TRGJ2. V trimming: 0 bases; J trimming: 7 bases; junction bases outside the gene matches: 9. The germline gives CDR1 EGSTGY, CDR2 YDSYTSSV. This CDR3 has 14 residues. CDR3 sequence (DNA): TGTGCCACCTGGGATGGGCCCCGGCTCTATAAGAAACTCTTT. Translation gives CATWDGPRLYKKLF.

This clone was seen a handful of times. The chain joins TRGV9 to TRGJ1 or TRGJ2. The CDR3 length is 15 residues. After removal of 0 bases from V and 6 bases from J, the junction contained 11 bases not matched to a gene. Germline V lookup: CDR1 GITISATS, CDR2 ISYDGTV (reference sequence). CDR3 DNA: TGTGCCTTGTGGGAGGTGGAGACCGGCTGTTATAAGAAACTCTTT. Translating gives CALWEVETGCYKKLF.

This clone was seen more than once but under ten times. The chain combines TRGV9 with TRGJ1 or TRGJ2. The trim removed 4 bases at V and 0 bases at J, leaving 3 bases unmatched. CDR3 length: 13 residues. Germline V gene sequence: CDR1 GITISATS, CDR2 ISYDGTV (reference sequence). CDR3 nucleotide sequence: TGTGCCTTGTGGGACCAGAATTATTATAAGAAACTCTTT. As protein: CALWDQNYYKKLF.

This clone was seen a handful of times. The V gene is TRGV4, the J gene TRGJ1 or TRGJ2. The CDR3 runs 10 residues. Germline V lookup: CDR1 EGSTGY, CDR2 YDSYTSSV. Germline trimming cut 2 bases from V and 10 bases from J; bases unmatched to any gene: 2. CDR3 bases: TGTGCCACCTGGGATGAAAAGAAACTCTTT. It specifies CATWDEKKLF.

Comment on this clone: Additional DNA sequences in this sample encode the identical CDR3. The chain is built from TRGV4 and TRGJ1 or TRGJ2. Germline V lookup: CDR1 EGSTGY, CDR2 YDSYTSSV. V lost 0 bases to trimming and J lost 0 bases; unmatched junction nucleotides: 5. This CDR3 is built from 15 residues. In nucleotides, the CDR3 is TGTGCCACCTGGGATGGGCGGCGGAATTATTATAAGAAACTCTTT. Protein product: CATWDGRRNYYKKLF.

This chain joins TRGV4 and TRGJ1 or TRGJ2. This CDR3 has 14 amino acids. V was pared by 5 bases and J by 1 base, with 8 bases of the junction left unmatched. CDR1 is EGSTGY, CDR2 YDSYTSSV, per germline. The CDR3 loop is CATWASVNYYKKLF. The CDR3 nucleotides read TGTGCCACCTGGGCCTCCGTTAATTATTATAAGAAACTCTTT.

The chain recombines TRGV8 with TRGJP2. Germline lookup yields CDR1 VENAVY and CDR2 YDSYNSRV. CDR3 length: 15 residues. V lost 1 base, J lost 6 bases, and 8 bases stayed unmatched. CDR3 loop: CATWDSMSGDWIKTF. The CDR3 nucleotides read TGTGCCACCTGGGATAGCATGTCTGGTGATTGGATCAAGACGTTT.

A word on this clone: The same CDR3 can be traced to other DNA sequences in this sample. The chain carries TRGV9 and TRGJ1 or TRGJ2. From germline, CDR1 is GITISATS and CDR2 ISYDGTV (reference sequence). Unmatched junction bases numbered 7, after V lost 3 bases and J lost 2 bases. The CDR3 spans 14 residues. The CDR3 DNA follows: TGTGCCTTGTGGGAGCCAAGGGATTATTATAAGAAACTCTTT. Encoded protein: CALWEPRDYYKKLF.

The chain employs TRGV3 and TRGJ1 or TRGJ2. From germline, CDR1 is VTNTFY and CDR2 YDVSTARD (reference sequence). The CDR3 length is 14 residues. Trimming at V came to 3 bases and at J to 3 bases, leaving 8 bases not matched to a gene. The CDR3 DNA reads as TGTGCCACCTGGGACGGAAGACCTTATTATAAGAAACTCTTT. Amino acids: CATWDGRPYYKKLF.